This passage covers 20 T cell receptor beta chains from one sample sequenced in a study of blood T cell repertoires in COVID-19. The table came from immunoSEQ multiplex PCR; TCRdb's copy has only in-frame clones and leaves some out. The sample contains 55,000 to 90,000 clones, 88% of which appear only once. The source material was peripheral blood. The source of these receptors is a human donor in a cohort sampled during active COVID-19.

V gene TRBV2 combines with J gene TRBJ2-2, with 9 bases that match TRBD2. The V gene end was trimmed by 5 bases and the J gene end by 0 bases; junction bases not matched to a gene: 4. The CDR3 extends over 16 amino acids. Germline V CDR1 and CDR2: SNHLY, FYNNEI. This chain's CDR3 is CASSPLAGTNTGELFF. Here the CDR3 DNA reads TGTGCCAGCAGTCCTCTAGCGGGGACGAACACCGGGGAGCTGTTTTTT.

V is TRBV10-2 and J is TRBJ2-7; 7 bases are a match to TRBD2. The CDR3 is 16 residues long. The J segment lost 1 base and the V segment lost 5 bases, leaving 11 bases of the junction unmatched. CDR1 is WSHSY, CDR2 SAAADI, per germline. The CDR3 sequence is CASSTSSTSSSYEQYF. The CDR3 coding sequence is TGCGCCAGCAGTACTTCCTCGACTAGCTCATCCTACGAGCAGTACTTC.

This rearrangement joins TRBV2 to TRBJ1-5; 10 nucleotides align to TRBD1. CDR3 length: 14 residues. Germline V gene lookup returns CDR1 SNHLY and CDR2 FYNNEI. V dropped 5 bases and J dropped 4; count of bases not matched to a gene: 2. The CDR3: CASSWGQGNQPQHF. Written as DNA, the CDR3 is TGTGCCAGCAGTTGGGGACAGGGGAATCAGCCCCAGCATTTT.

This rearrangement joins TRBV9 to TRBJ2-1; tentatively, D is TRBD2 (5 bases). Germline CDR1 and CDR2: SGDLS and YYNGEE. V lost 4 bases, J lost 1 base, and 12 bases lay in between. This CDR3 is built from 15 residues. As DNA, the CDR3 is TGTGCCAGCAGCTTTGAAGCGGAATCCTACAATGAGCAGTTCTTC. This translates into CASSFEAESYNEQFF.

The chain has TRBV9 and TRBJ2-1; 9 bases agree with TRBD1. The length of the CDR3 is 16 residues. J lost 2 bases, V lost 0 bases, and 3 bases had no gene match. Per germline, CDR1 SGDLS and CDR2 YYNGEE. The CDR3 DNA follows: TGTGCCAGCAGCGTAGTGGGACAGGGTGCCTACAATGAGCAGTTCTTC. This sequence encodes CASSVVGQGAYNEQFF.

This rearrangement joins TRBV19 to TRBJ1-1, with D perhaps TRBD1 (5 bases). Trimming cost V 2 bases and J 1 base, with 8 bases left between them. The CDR3 is made up of 14 amino acids. Per the germline V gene, CDR1 is LNHDA and CDR2 is SQIVND (reference sequence). This CDR3 reads CASSIQQENTEAFF. CDR3 nucleotide sequence: TGTGCCAGTAGTATACAACAGGAGAACACTGAAGCTTTCTTT.

The rearrangement uses TRBV5-4 and TRBJ2-1, with no clear D. V was clipped by 4 bases and J by 5 bases, with 13 bases between them. Germline V gene sequence: CDR1 SGHNT, CDR2 YYREEE (reference sequence). The CDR3 contains 14 residues. CDR3 protein: CASSPGGRNNEQFF. The DNA of the CDR3 is TGTGCCAGCAGCCCTGGTGGGCGAAACAATGAGCAGTTCTTC.

The chain combines TRBV28 with TRBJ1-1; perhaps TRBD1 as D (6 bases). The CDR3 is made up of 14 amino acids. CDR1 is MDHEN and CDR2 is SYDVKM in the germline V gene. Trimming took 3 bases from V and 4 from J, leaving 12 bases between them. The CDR3 bases are TGTGCCAGCAGTTTTGGGGGCGAGAGCACTGAAGCTTTCTTT. The encoded protein is CASSFGGESTEAFF.

This chain links TRBV5-1 with TRBJ2-3; weak D call: TRBD1 (5 bases). Germline V CDR1 and CDR2: SGHRS, YFSETQ. V was pared by 0 bases and J by 0 bases, with 8 bases between. This CDR3 is 15 amino acids long. CDR3 coding DNA: TGCGCCAGCAGCTTGGGACAGCTAAGCACAGATACGCAGTATTTT. This translates into CASSLGQLSTDTQYF. Full variable domain (rest looked up from reference TRBV5-1 and TRBJ2-3): KAGVTQTPRYLIKTRGQQVTLSCSPISGHRSVSWYQQTPGQGLQFLFEYFSETQRNKGNFPGRFSGRQFSNSRSEMNVSTLELGDSALYLCASSLGQLSTDTQYFGPGTRLTVL.

This chain connects TRBV24-1 to TRBJ1-6; 8 bases line up with TRBD1. J was trimmed by 9 bases and V by 10 bases; bases with no gene match: 7. CDR1 and CDR2 from the germline V gene are KGHDR and SFDVKD. This CDR3 spans 13 amino acids. In DNA, the CDR3 is TGTGCCACACGACAGGGGATGGGTTCACCCCTCCACTTT. This codes for CATRQGMGSPLHF.

The chain employs TRBV19 and TRBJ2-5; perhaps TRBD1 as D (5 bases). The germline V and J ends were trimmed by 5 bases and 3 bases, with 7 bases remaining between them. Per the germline V gene, CDR1 is LNHDA and CDR2 is SQIVND (reference sequence). The CDR3 is 12 residues long. CDR3 DNA: TGTGCCAGTAGTCAACAGGAAGAGACCCAGTACTTC. Amino acid sequence: CASSQQEETQYF. Based on the CDR3 plus reference TRBV19 and TRBJ2-5, the full variable domain is DGGITQSPKYLFRKEGQNVTLSCEQNLNHDAMYWYRQDPGQGLRLIYYSQIVNDFQKGDIAEGYSVSREKKESFPLTVTSAQKNPTAFYLCASSQQEETQYFGPGTRLLVL.

The chain has TRBV27 and TRBJ2-2; tentative D call: TRBD1 (6 bases). The CDR3 extends over 15 amino acids. Trimming pared 3 bases from V and 5 bases from J, leaving 13 bases between. CDR1 is MNHEY, CDR2 SMNVEV, per germline (reference sequence). CDR3 coding DNA: TGTGCCAGCAGTTTCCGGGACACGATAACCGGGGAGCTGTTTTTT. Translated: CASSFRDTITGELFF.

The rearrangement joins TRBV7-9 to TRBJ2-5; weak D call: TRBD1 (5 bases). The CDR3 runs to 13 residues. Germline CDR1 SEHNR, CDR2 FQNEAQ (reference sequence). The V end was cut by 3 bases, the J end by 1 base, with 6 bases between. The CDR3: CASSFDSQETQYF. In DNA form, the CDR3 reads TGTGCCAGCAGCTTCGACAGCCAAGAGACCCAGTACTTC.

The chain uses TRBV4-2 and TRBJ1-2, with D possibly being TRBD1 (6 bases). The CDR3 consists of 15 residues. V was pared by 0 bases and J by 5 bases, with 13 bases between. Germline CDR1 reads LGHNA; CDR2 reads YNFKEQ. The CDR3, as DNA: TGTGCCAGCAGCCAAGATCAGGACAGCATATATGGCTACACCTTC. Its protein is CASSQDQDSIYGYTF.

The CDR3 sequence: CASSRQGTGNTIYF. The CDR3 region has the DNA TGTGCCAGCAGTCGACAGGGGACTGGAAACACCATATATTTT. The chain links TRBV2 to TRBJ1-3, with TRBD1 matching 8 bases. CDR1 and CDR2 from the germline V gene are SNHLY and FYNNEI. V dropped 5 bases and J dropped 2; count of bases not matched to a gene: 2. CDR3 size: 14 residues.

The chain couples TRBV11-3 to TRBJ2-2; TRBD2 matches at 9 bases. CDR1 and CDR2 (germline): SGHNT, YENEEA. The CDR3 covers 15 residues. V trimming: 1 base; J trimming: 6 bases; junction bases outside the gene matches: 3. The CDR3 DNA reads as TGTGCCAGCAGCTTAGGGCGGGAGGGCCCCGGGGAGCTGTTTTTT. This encodes CASSLGREGPGELFF.

V and J are TRBV4-2 and TRBJ2-7; 7 bases are a match to TRBD2. This CDR3 comprises 18 residues. Germline CDR1 LGHNA, CDR2 YNFKEQ. Trimming removed 1 base from V and 3 bases from J; junction bases left unmatched: 15. CDR3 region: CASSQVRAGDFTDYEQYF. CDR3 DNA: TGTGCCAGCAGCCAAGTAAGGGCGGGGGACTTCACAGACTACGAGCAGTACTTC.

The chain employs TRBV27 and TRBJ2-6, with D tentatively TRBD1 (6 bases). This CDR3 is 16 amino acids long. Per germline, CDR1 MNHEY and CDR2 SMNVEV (reference sequence). Trimming stripped 5 bases from V and 4 bases from J, with 15 bases between. The CDR3 is CASSRQQGTGANVLTF. The CDR3 nucleotides are TGTGCCAGCAGTCGACAACAGGGAACGGGGGCCAACGTCCTGACTTTC.

V gene TRBV13 combines with J gene TRBJ2-1; 7 bases fit TRBD2. The CDR3 sequence is 13 residues long. Trimming took 4 bases from V and 10 from J; bases not matched to a gene: 7. The germline V gene has CDR1 PRHDT and CDR2 FYEKMQ (reference sequence). CDR3 sequence (DNA): TGTGCCAGCAGCTGGAAGGGACTACCGGAGCAGTTCTTC. Translated, it gives CASSWKGLPEQFF. The full variable domain, completed using reference TRBV13 and TRBJ2-1, is AAGVIQSPRHLIKEKRETATLKCYPIPRHDTVYWYQQGPGQDPQFLISFYEKMQSDKGSIPDRFSAQQFSDYHSELNMSSLELGDSALYFCASSWKGLPEQFFGPGTRLTVL.

The V gene is TRBV4-2, the J gene TRBJ2-3; TRBD2 aligns across 10 bases. J was trimmed by 2 bases and V by 1 base; bases with no gene match: 9. The germline V gene has CDR1 LGHNA and CDR2 YNFKEQ. The CDR3 totals 18 residues. CDR3 residues: CASSQVKASGSFTDTQYF. For the CDR3, the DNA is TGTGCCAGCAGCCAAGTAAAAGCTAGCGGGAGCTTCACAGATACGCAGTATTTT.